The 6 T cell receptor beta chains below were found in one sample sequenced in a study of blood T cell repertoires in COVID-19. Some clones are missing from TCRdb's copy, which holds only in-frame ones; the method was immunoSEQ multiplex PCR. The profile shows about 70,000 clones, 85% to 90% of them singletons. Sequencing input: peripheral blood. Every receptor here comes from a man over 45 with acute or convalescent COVID-19.

The V call is TRBV19, the J call TRBJ2-5; 9 bases fit TRBD1. The CDR3 is made up of 16 amino acids. The germline V gene has CDR1 LNHDA and CDR2 SQIVND (reference sequence). V dropped 4 bases and J dropped 1; count of bases not matched to a gene: 7. CDR3 coding DNA: TGTGCCAGTAGTACCGGGTGGGACAGGGTCCAAGAGACCCAGTACTTC. Its protein product is CASSTGWDRVQETQYF.

The V and J genes are TRBV28 and TRBJ1-3; a weak D match, TRBD1 (6 bases). This CDR3 spans 17 amino acids. V was pared by 3 bases and J by 1 base, with 16 bases between. The germline V gene has CDR1 MDHEN and CDR2 SYDVKM. The CDR3 DNA sequence: TGTGCCAGCAGTTTCTGGGGGCTCCGTTCTTCTGGAAACACCATATATTTT. This gives the protein CASSFWGLRSSGNTIYF. The whole variable domain, filled in from reference TRBV28 and TRBJ1-3, reads DVKVTQSSRYLVKRTGEKVFLECVQDMDHENMFWYRQDPGLGLRLIYFSYDVKMKEKGDIPEGYSVSREKKERFSLILESASTNQTSMYLCASSFWGLRSSGNTIYFGEGSWLTVV.

The genes are TRBV28 and TRBJ2-7; 7 bases line up with TRBD1. The junction had 7 bases not matched to a gene; V was cut back by 5 bases and J by 3 bases. The CDR3 extends over 14 amino acids. The V gene's germline CDR1 is MDHEN and CDR2 SYDVKM. CDR3: CASSRPTGSYEQYF. The CDR3 region has the DNA TGTGCCAGCAGTCGTCCGACAGGGAGCTACGAGCAGTACTTC.

V usage is TRBV6-2 or TRBV6-3 and J usage is TRBJ2-1; tentative D call: TRBD2 (5 bases). Germline loops: CDR1 MNHEY, CDR2 SVGEGT. The V end lost 5 bases, the J end lost 1 base, and 9 bases lay between the germline ends. The CDR3 has 14 amino acids. The CDR3 region has the DNA TGTGCCAGCAGTACGAGGGTGTCCTACAATGAGCAGTTCTTC. Protein sequence: CASSTRVSYNEQFF.

This clone was seen only once. The chain carries TRBV28 and TRBJ2-7, with D maybe TRBD1 (6 bases). Germline V gene lookup returns CDR1 MDHEN and CDR2 SYDVKM. V lost 3 bases to trimming and J lost 1 base, with 16 bases between them. This CDR3 has 16 amino acids. The CDR3 DNA is TGTGCCAGCAGTTTTTCGTACGGGACACCTTCCTACGAGCAGTACTTC. This encodes CASSFSYGTPSYEQYF.

The chain links TRBV5-5 to TRBJ1-4, with TRBD1 identical over 8 bases. The CDR3 extends over 15 amino acids. With 4 bases clipped from V and 7 bases from J, the junction kept 9 bases outside the gene matches. Per germline, CDR1 SGHKS and CDR2 YYEKEE (reference sequence). For the CDR3, the DNA is TGTGCCAGCAGCCCCCTCAGGGGGCTTGGTGAAAAACTGTTTTTT. Translated, it gives CASSPLRGLGEKLFF.